This T cell receptor (beta chain) was documented in a study of blood T cells in healthy people across ages. With V trimmed by 5 bases and J by 6 bases, 15 bases remained unmatched. CDR1 is SGHTA, CDR2 FQGTGA, per germline. This CDR3 spans 17 amino acids. Using a J-beta primer mix together with a sample-barcoded 5' primer, a second PCR was run for about 6 to 12 cycles. Each cDNA molecule received a tag from a template-switch adaptor that had 12 random nucleotides. Using its own MiXCR run on the 5' RACE reads, TCRdb lists one record per CDR3 protein. The sample lists around 500,000 distinct CDR3 sequences, roughly 43% seen once, with around 24% in the top ten.

The sequence came from a man older than 75 in good health. The J gene is TRBJ2-3, the V gene TRBV7-3, with 9 bases fitting TRBD2. Sequenced: blood. In DNA form, the CDR3 reads TGTGCCAGCAGCCCTACCCCCTTGCGGGGGGGCAGCGATACGCAGTATTTT. Residues: CASSPTPLRGGSDTQYF. Full variable domain (outside the CDR3, taken from reference TRBV7-3 and TRBJ2-3): GAGVSQTPSNKVTEKGKYVELRCDPISGHTALYWYRQSLGQGPEFLIYFQGTGAADDSGLPNDRFFAVRPEGSVSTLKIQRTERGDSAVYLCASSPTPLRGGSDTQYFGPGTRLTVL.